This is a list of T cell receptor beta chains from one sample in a study of T cell repertoires in cytomegalovirus infection. In TCRdb, the reads were re-called with MiXCR into one record per CDR3 protein. The sample lists 200,000 or so distinct CDR3 sequences, 28% seen once, with 31% in the top ten. Sequencing used PBMCs. All receptors come from a human donor in good health (CMV status not recorded). Some clones in this sample may be carry-over from other donors' samples. CDR3s include the opening cysteine and the closing phenylalanine or tryptophan. The D gene is left open where the match is weak. A clone size is listed for some rows: how often the clone was seen (once, few, many), or a class if it is expanded.

abundance | len | j_gene | v_gene | d_gene | CDR3aa | CDR3nt
. | 18 | TRBJ1-4 | TRBV4-1 | TRBD1 | CASSPTIGLDRAGEKLFF | TGCGCCAGCAGCCCCACGATCGGTCTCGACAGGGCAGGTGAAAAACTGTTTTTT
many | 13 | TRBJ2-3 | TRBV7-2 | . | CASSNRVTDTQYF | TGTGCCAGCAGTAACAGGGTCACAGATACGCAGTATTTT
. | 14 | TRBJ2-1 | TRBV7-7 | . | CASSEEQGDHEQFF | TGTGCTAGCAGCGAAGAACAGGGTGACCATGAGCAGTTCTTC
once | 15 | TRBJ2-3 | TRBV6-2/TRBV6-3 | . | CASSSIGPSTDTQYF | TGTGCCAGCAGTTCTATAGGACCGAGCACAGATACGCAGTATTTT
. | 14 | TRBJ1-1 | TRBV12-3/TRBV12-4 | . | CASSPEGGNTEAFF | TGTGCCAGCAGTCCGGAGGGGGGGAACACTGAAGCTTTCTTT
few | 14 | TRBJ2-1 | TRBV12-3/TRBV12-4 | . | CASTHRDRNNEQFF | TGTGCCAGCACCCACCGGGACCGAAACAATGAGCAGTTCTTC
many | 15 | TRBJ1-1 | TRBV7-2 | . | CASSLKSRLGAEAFF | TGTGCCAGCAGCCTTAAATCACGCCTCGGGGCTGAAGCTTTCTTT
many | 16 | TRBJ1-6 | TRBV5-1 | . | CASSSTAQGESSPLHF | TGCGCCAGCAGCTCGACCGCACAAGGGGAAAGTTCACCCCTCCACTTT
once | 14 | TRBJ2-4 | TRBV12-3/TRBV12-4 | . | CASSSGPGGNIQYF | TGTGCCAGCAGTTCAGGGCCCGGGGGTAACATTCAGTACTTC
. | 11 | TRBJ2-7 | TRBV3-1 | . | CASSQVGEQYF | TGTGCCAGCAGCCAAGTGGGCGAGCAGTACTTC
few | 17 | TRBJ1-2 | TRBV7-3 | TRBD1 | CASRESGTGMWTRGYTF | TGTGCCAGCAGAGAGTCCGGGACAGGGATGTGGACGAGGGGCTACACCTTC
. | 14 | TRBJ2-1 | TRBV7-9 | . | CASSPEGSYNEQFF | TGTGCCAGCAGCCCAGAGGGGAGCTACAATGAGCAGTTCTTC
. | 16 | TRBJ2-1 | TRBV12-3/TRBV12-4 | TRBD1 | CASTPSDRGLYNEQFF | TGTGCCAGCACCCCTTCCGACAGGGGGCTCTACAATGAGCAGTTCTTC
. | 15 | TRBJ2-1 | TRBV10-2 | TRBD1 | CASNQPGQGDNEQFF | TGCGCCAGCAATCAACCGGGACAGGGGGACAATGAGCAGTTCTTC
many | 15 | TRBJ1-4 | TRBV7-2 | TRBD1 | CASSVLSGGSEKLFF | TGTGCCAGCAGCGTACTCTCAGGGGGAAGTGAAAAACTGTTTTTT
. | 17 | TRBJ2-1 | TRBV7-3 | . | CASSLCSIRVVYNEQFF | TGTGCCAGCAGCTTATGCTCGATTAGGGTAGTCTACAATGAGCAGTTCTTC
few | 15 | TRBJ2-1 | TRBV5-6 | TRBD1 | CASSSWTGVYNEQFF | TGTGCCAGCAGCTCCTGGACAGGGGTTTACAATGAGCAGTTCTTC
few | 14 | TRBJ2-4 | TRBV11-2 | . | CASSLRSQGAIQYF | TGTGCCAGCAGCTTAAGGTCTCAGGGTGCCATTCAGTACTTC
few | 17 | TRBJ1-2 | TRBV7-8 | . | CASSGRGRLNFNYGYTF | TGTGCGAGCAGCGGTAGGGGTCGGCTCAATTTTAACTATGGCTACACCTTC
many | 11 | TRBJ1-2 | TRBV29-1 | . | CSVETAYGYTF | TGCAGCGTTGAGACAGCGTATGGCTACACCTTC
. | 15 | TRBJ1-2 | TRBV6-1 | TRBD1 | CVSSRDRASDYGYTF | TGTGTCAGCAGCCGCGACAGGGCTAGCGACTATGGCTACACCTTC
few | 16 | TRBJ2-3 | TRBV27 | TRBD2 | CASSPRGLVGTDTQYF | TGTGCCAGCAGTCCCCGGGGACTAGTTGGCACAGATACGCAGTATTTT
once | 14 | TRBJ2-2 | TRBV12-3/TRBV12-4 | . | CASSLSANTGELFF | TGTGCCAGCAGTTTATCCGCGAACACCGGGGAGCTGTTTTTT
. | 17 | TRBJ2-2 | TRBV18 | TRBD1 | CASSTRGQGANTGELFF | TGTGCCAGCTCAACCAGAGGACAGGGGGCGAACACCGGGGAGCTGTTTTTT
. | 16 | TRBJ2-7 | TRBV7-3 | TRBD2 | CASSLSRLAGDYEQYF | TGTGCCAGCAGCTTATCCAGGCTAGCGGGCGACTACGAGCAGTACTTC
. | 17 | TRBJ2-1 | TRBV7-6 | TRBD2 | CASSWGVAGGEYNEQFF | TGTGCCAGCAGCTGGGGAGTAGCGGGGGGGGAATACAATGAGCAGTTCTTC
few | 14 | TRBJ1-6 | TRBV6-6 | . | CASSPRADNSPLHF | TGTGCCAGCAGTCCCAGGGCGGATAATTCACCCCTCCACTTT
. | 14 | TRBJ2-7 | TRBV29-1 | TRBD2 | CSVKTSGGMNEQYF | TGCAGCGTCAAAACCAGCGGGGGGATGAACGAGCAGTACTTC
many | 15 | TRBJ1-1 | TRBV4-1 | TRBD1 | CASSPWTGTNTEAFF | TGCGCCAGCAGCCCCTGGACAGGGACGAACACTGAAGCTTTCTTT
. | 12 | TRBJ2-1 | TRBV5-1 | TRBD1 | CASRQGNNEQFF | TGCGCCAGCAGACAGGGGAATAATGAGCAGTTCTTC
few | 13 | TRBJ2-2 | TRBV6-1 | . | CASKKEVPGELFF | TGTGCCAGCAAGAAGGAGGTCCCCGGGGAGCTGTTTTTT
many | 16 | TRBJ2-7 | TRBV7-2 | . | CASSLRVDGIAYEQYF | TGTGCCAGCAGCTTAAGGGTTGACGGGATTGCCTACGAGCAGTACTTC
. | 14 | TRBJ2-5 | TRBV11-2 | . | CASSFRGVQETQYF | TGTGCCAGCAGCTTCCGTGGGGTGCAAGAGACCCAGTACTTC
many | 11 | TRBJ1-2 | TRBV7-8 | . | CASSLGRRSHF | TGTGCCAGCAGCTTAGGACGTAGGTCCCACTTC
few | 13 | TRBJ2-1 | TRBV7-2 | . | CASSLVLDNEQFF | TGTGCCAGCAGCTTAGTCTTGGACAATGAGCAGTTCTTC
. | 14 | TRBJ1-2 | TRBV3-1 | . | CASSQAQGARGYTF | TGTGCCAGCAGCCAAGCCCAAGGGGCAAGGGGCTACACCTTC
. | 15 | TRBJ1-6 | TRBV4-2 | . | CASSQDTAGLSPLHF | TGTGCCAGCAGCCAAGATACGGCGGGGCTCTCACCCCTCCACTTT
. | 15 | TRBJ1-1 | TRBV5-4 | . | CASSPYNRGGTEAFF | TGTGCCAGCAGCCCCTATAACAGAGGGGGCACTGAAGCTTTCTTT
many | 16 | TRBJ1-2 | TRBV7-2 | TRBD1 | CASSSDRGRFNYGYTF | TGTGCCAGCAGCTCGGACAGGGGGAGATTCAACTATGGCTACACCTTC
. | 15 | TRBJ2-1 | TRBV12-3/TRBV12-4 | TRBD2 | CASSLGAGGYNEQFF | TGTGCCAGCAGTTTGGGAGCGGGGGGGTACAATGAGCAGTTCTTC
few | 15 | TRBJ1-4 | TRBV7-9 | . | CASSSSGGRSEKLFF | TGTGCCAGCAGCTCCAGCGGAGGGAGGAGTGAAAAACTGTTTTTT
. | 15 | TRBJ2-1 | TRBV12-3/TRBV12-4 | TRBD2 | CASTPSRGGINEQFF | TGTGCCAGCACTCCATCCCGCGGGGGGATCAATGAGCAGTTCTTC
. | 14 | TRBJ1-3 | TRBV4-1 | . | CASSQGPGANTIYF | TGCGCCAGCAGCCAAGGTCCAGGGGCAAACACCATATATTTT
. | 16 | TRBJ1-1 | TRBV14 | . | CASSRRGGRANTEAFF | TGTGCCAGCAGCCGGAGGGGGGGCAGAGCGAACACTGAAGCTTTCTTT
. | 15 | TRBJ2-3 | TRBV9 | . | CASSAGLSSTDTQYF | TGTGCCAGCAGCGCGGGACTTTCGAGCACAGATACGCAGTATTTT
few | 14 | TRBJ1-2 | TRBV7-6 | . | CASSLSSGDYGYTF | TGTGCCAGCAGCTTATCCTCAGGGGACTATGGCTACACCTTC
. | 15 | TRBJ2-2 | TRBV7-2 | . | CASSLEAENTGELFF | TGTGCCAGCAGCTTAGAGGCGGAGAACACCGGGGAGCTGTTTTTT
. | 13 | TRBJ1-1 | TRBV6-5 | . | CASSRDVSTEAFF | TGTGCCAGCAGTCGGGATGTGAGCACTGAAGCTTTCTTT
. | 15 | TRBJ2-1 | TRBV7-9 | TRBD2 | CASSSWTSGGNEQFF | TGTGCCAGCAGCTCCTGGACTAGCGGGGGAAATGAGCAGTTCTTC
few | 15 | TRBJ2-3 | TRBV7-8 | . | CASSLADRFTDTQYF | TGTGCCAGCAGCTTAGCAGACAGGTTCACAGATACGCAGTATTTT